Described below is a single T cell receptor (beta chain) sequence and its context. Its target is unknown. V was clipped by 3 bases and J by 1 base, with 13 bases between them. The CDR3 is 16 residues long. Per germline, CDR1 SGHNT and CDR2 YYREEE (reference sequence). Sequencing was performed with immunoSEQ multiplex PCR; in TCRdb, only in-frame clones are kept and a portion is missing. The table lists about 440,000 clones, roughly 88% of them singletons. Stated treatment: around 19 received Ad26.COV2.S at low or high dose, single or two shots; roughly five received placebo; per-sample allocation not given. Samples came from day 63 after the first vaccine or placebo injection. These data belong to a study of Ad26.COV2.S vaccination and SARS-CoV-2 variants. At the level of the study: In the study, Ad26.COV2.S was injected intramuscularly once, or twice 56 days apart.

Study outcomes and limitations: Substantial breadth was reported for post-vaccination spike-specific CD8+ and CD4+ T cells. Vaccinated and placebo-treated recipients had similar non-spike TCR breadth.

The chain has TRBV5-4 and TRBJ2-2, with D tentatively TRBD2 (6 bases). The sequence was obtained from a person between 18 and 65 years old who received the Ad26.COV2.S COVID-19 vaccine or a placebo. This specimen was peripheral blood, taken in a trial of Ad26.COV2.S vaccine versus placebo. The CDR3 coding sequence is TGTGCCAGCAGCTGGGCTCTAGCGAGGAACACCGGGGAGCTGTTTTTT. Translation gives CASSWALARNTGELFF.